This T cell receptor (beta chain) was documented in a study of shared clonotypes between healthy human individuals. CDR1 SGHVS and CDR2 FNYEAQ come from the germline V gene. There are 16 residues in the CDR3. Trimming left V 1 base short and J 1 base short, with 13 bases between. For every subset, genomic DNA was evenly distributed across several immunoSEQ plates. The method was immunoSEQ multiplex PCR; TCRdb's version includes in-frame clones alone and lacks a portion of them. The data hold roughly 2,300,000 clones, with 92% observed a single time. Caucasian adults residing in Nashville, Tennessee made up all the donors. The study separated CD4+ cells into CD45RA+ naive and CD45RA-negative memory subsets.

The V and J genes are TRBV7-6 and TRBJ2-5; D is unresolved. The sample comprised naive CD4+ T cells from PBMCs. The subset was: CD45RA+ positively selected. The sequence came from a man aged 18 to 29 in good health. Some clones in this sample may be carry-over from other donors' samples. The CDR3 is CASSLDAPQAQETQYF. CDR3 nucleotide sequence: TGTGCCAGCAGCTTAGATGCTCCCCAGGCCCAAGAGACCCAGTACTTC.